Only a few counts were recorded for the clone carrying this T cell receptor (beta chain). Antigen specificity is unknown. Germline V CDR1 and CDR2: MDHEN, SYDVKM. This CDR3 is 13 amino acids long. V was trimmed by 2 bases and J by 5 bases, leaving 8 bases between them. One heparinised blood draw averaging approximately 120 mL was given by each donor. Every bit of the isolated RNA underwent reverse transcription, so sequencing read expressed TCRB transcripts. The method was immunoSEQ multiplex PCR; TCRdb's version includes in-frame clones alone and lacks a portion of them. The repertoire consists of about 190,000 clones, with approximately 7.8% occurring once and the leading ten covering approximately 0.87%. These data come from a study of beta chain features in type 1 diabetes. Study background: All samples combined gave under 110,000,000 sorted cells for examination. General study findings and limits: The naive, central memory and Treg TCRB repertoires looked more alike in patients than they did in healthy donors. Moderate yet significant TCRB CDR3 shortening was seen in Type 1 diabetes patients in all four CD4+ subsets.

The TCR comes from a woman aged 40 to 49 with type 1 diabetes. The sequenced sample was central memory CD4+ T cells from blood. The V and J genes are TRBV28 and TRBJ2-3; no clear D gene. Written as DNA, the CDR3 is TGTGCCAGCAGTTTACTAGGTCGAGATACGCAGTATTTT. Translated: CASSLLGRDTQYF.